What follows are 24 T cell receptor beta chains derived from one specimen sequenced in a study of molecular identifiers for immune sequencing clone quantification. TCRdb ran MiXCR on the PCR reads and lists one entry per CDR3 protein. The sample shows approximately 590,000 distinct CDR3 sequences, 25% of them seen only once. Material: naive CD8+ T cells from blood, with Jurkat cell RNA spiked in. Subset reported: FACS-sorted CD8+CD4-CCR7+CD45RA+ naive T cells. Receptors originate from a human donor in good health. Some libraries in this study had Jurkat cell RNA spiked in.

This clonotype was observed a few times. The chain employs TRBV2 and TRBJ1-1; D possibly corresponds to TRBD1 (6 bases). The length of the CDR3 is 14 residues. Trimming shortened V by 6 bases and J by 5 bases, and 16 bases separated the two germline ends. Germline CDR1 reads SNHLY; CDR2 reads FYNNEI. The CDR3 coding sequence is TGTGCCAGCAGAGGGACATCGTCTGGGACTGAAGCTTTCTTT. Amino acid sequence: CASRGTSSGTEAFF.

This clonotype was found many times. This chain uses TRBV29-1 with TRBJ1-2; D call uncertain. Trimming stripped 4 bases from V and 4 bases from J, with 10 bases between. Germline V gives CDR1 SQVTM, CDR2 ANQGSEA. The length of the CDR3 is 12 residues. CDR3 residues: CSVVEESYGYTF. The CDR3 DNA sequence: TGCAGCGTTGTTGAAGAAAGCTATGGCTACACCTTC.

This clonotype was seen more than once but under ten times. The CDR3, as DNA: TGTGCCACCAGTGATTTTACCAGGGATCATGGCTACACCTTC. Encoded protein: CATSDFTRDHGYTF. This chain uses TRBV24-1 with TRBJ1-2; possible D gene TRBD1, 5 bases. Germline loops: CDR1 KGHDR, CDR2 SFDVKD. The V end lost 1 base, the J end lost 6 bases, and 11 bases lay between the germline ends. CDR3 length: 14 amino acids.

Notes on this clonotype: Possible read error: a much larger clone is one base away. The chain employs TRBV28 and TRBJ1-5; TRBD1 aligns across 7 bases. CDR1 and CDR2 (germline): MDHEN, SYDVKM. CDR3 length: 19 amino acids. In DNA, the CDR3 is TGTGCCAGCAGTTTTTTCCGTGGGACAGATTTTTATAGCAATCAGCCCCTGCATTTT. This codes for CASSFFRGTDFYSNQPLHF.

This clonotype came up many times. The gene calls are TRBV14 and TRBJ1-1; the D is unclear. Trimming shortened V by 1 base and J by 7 bases, and 4 bases separated the two germline ends. Germline V lookup: CDR1 SGHDN, CDR2 FVKESK. The CDR3 contains 11 residues. The CDR3 sequence is CASSQGGEAFF. The DNA for the CDR3 is TGTGCCAGCAGCCAAGGGGGTGAAGCTTTCTTT.

This clonotype occurred many times. This chain connects TRBV5-6 to TRBJ1-1; no clear D. Germline-derived CDR1 and CDR2 are SGHDT and YYEEEE. V was clipped by 3 bases and J by 5 bases, with 11 bases between them. CDR3 size: 13 residues. CDR3 sequence (DNA): TGTGCCAGCAGCTGGGGAGGGAGTACTGAAGCTTTCTTT. Its translation is CASSWGGSTEAFF. Full variable domain (rest looked up from reference TRBV5-6 and TRBJ1-1): DAGVTQSPTHLIKTRGQQVTLRCSPKSGHDTVSWYQQALGQGPQFIFQYYEEEERQRGNFPDRFSGHQFPNYSSELNVNALLLGDSALYLCASSWGGSTEAFFGQGTRLTVV.

This clonotype came up many times. The chain is built from TRBV19 and TRBJ2-2, with D maybe TRBD2 (5 bases). Germline-derived CDR1 and CDR2 are LNHDA and SQIVND (reference sequence). The V end was cut by 5 bases, the J end by 5 bases, with 15 bases between. The CDR3 has 15 amino acids. CDR3 amino acids: CASSGGQMGTGELFF. The CDR3 DNA follows: TGTGCCAGTAGTGGAGGCCAGATGGGTACCGGGGAGCTGTTTTTT.

This clonotype showed up many times. This chain uses TRBV4-3 with TRBJ1-1; a weak D match, TRBD1 (6 bases). Germline loops: CDR1 LGHNA, CDR2 YSLEER. This CDR3 is 17 amino acids long. Between the trimmed V and J ends, which lost 0 bases and 1 base, there was a span of 15 bases. The CDR3 DNA reads as TGCGCCAGCAGCCAAGATACCCTGGGGGGCCCGAACACTGAAGCTTTCTTT. Its translation: CASSQDTLGGPNTEAFF.

This clonotype has more than one count but fewer than ten. Because it lacks the conserved phenylalanine or tryptophan at the end, this CDR3 is likely a read error. V usage is TRBV20-1 and J usage is TRBJ1-1, with D perhaps matching TRBD1 (5 bases). Per germline, CDR1 DFQATT and CDR2 SNEGSKA (reference sequence). CDR3 length: 15 residues. Trimming left V 6 bases short and J 3 bases short, with 20 bases between. CDR3 nucleotides: TGCAGTGCCCAAGGCAGGCCTCCAGGGTACACTGAAGCTTTCCTT. Translated, it gives CSAQGRPPGYTEAFL.

This clonotype was detected ten times or more. The genes are TRBV24-1 and TRBJ2-5; D perhaps matches TRBD2 (5 bases). V was pared by 2 bases and J by 4 bases, with 10 bases between. The CDR3 has 14 amino acids. CDR1 KGHDR and CDR2 SFDVKD come from the germline V gene. The CDR3: CATSDWTEAETQYF. The CDR3 bases are TGTGCCACCAGTGATTGGACGGAGGCAGAGACCCAGTACTTC.

Comment on this clonotype: It may be a read error: a sequence one base away is much more abundant. The V call is TRBV19, the J call TRBJ2-5; D unclear. The germline CDR1 and CDR2 sequences are LNHDA and SQIVND (reference sequence). This CDR3 has 11 amino acids. The CDR3 nucleotides read TGTGACAGTAGTATTTCAGGGACCCAGTACTTC. Protein: CDSSISGTQYF.

The V and J genes are TRBV30 and TRBJ2-7; D might be TRBD1 (6 bases). The CDR3 length is 13 residues. Germline V gene lookup returns CDR1 GTSNPN and CDR2 SVGIG (reference sequence). V dropped 2 bases and J dropped 0 bases, with 8 bases sitting between them. For the CDR3, the DNA is TGTGCCTGGAGTACACAGGGCTCCTACGAGCAGTACTTC. Encoded protein: CAWSTQGSYEQYF.

The gene calls are TRBV20-1 and TRBJ2-7, with 8 positions matching TRBD2. V gave up 1 base and J gave up 5 bases; unmatched junction bases: 13. The V gene's germline CDR1 is DFQATT and CDR2 SNEGSKA (reference sequence). The length of the CDR3 is 16 residues. CDR3 DNA: TGCAGTGCTAGAGTTCACGGGAGGGAGGGCTGGCACGAGCAGTACTTC. Its translation: CSARVHGREGWHEQYF.

The genes are TRBV9 and TRBJ2-7, with D perhaps TRBD2 (5 bases). V lost 4 bases and J lost 6, with 20 bases in between. Germline V CDR1 and CDR2: SGDLS, YYNGEE. The CDR3 is 15 amino acids. This chain's CDR3 is CASSPEGGPISEQYF. DNA for the CDR3: TGTGCCAGCAGCCCAGAGGGCGGGCCGATCTCCGAGCAGTACTTC.

The V and J genes are TRBV5-3 and TRBJ1-1, with 7 bases fitting TRBD1. TRBV5-3 is flagged as an ORF with uncertain function. The ends lost 8 bases at V and 3 bases at J; junction bases unmatched: 7. The CDR3 totals 13 residues. The CDR3 sequence is CASSKGQYTEAFF. The CDR3 bases are TGTGCCAGCAGCAAGGGACAGTACACTGAAGCTTTCTTT.

About this clonotype itself: This clone may be a read error of a much larger clone one base away. This rearrangement joins TRBV15 to TRBJ2-7; the D gene could be TRBD1 or TRBD2 (5 bases each). The CDR3 totals 14 residues. The V gene lost 4 bases and the J gene lost 4 bases, with 14 bases spanning the gap. Germline CDR1 and CDR2: LNHNV and YYDKDF (reference sequence). The CDR3 is CATSTAEAGYEQYF. DNA for the CDR3: TGTGCCACCAGCACCGCGGAGGCAGGGTACGAGCAGTACTTC.

The V and J genes are TRBV5-6 and TRBJ2-7; 7 nucleotides line up with TRBD2. Unmatched junction bases numbered 5, after V lost 3 bases and J lost 5 bases. The CDR3 sequence is 13 residues long. The germline gives CDR1 SGHDT, CDR2 YYEEEE. The CDR3 region is CASSCWGGNEQYF. CDR3 in DNA: TGTGCCAGCAGCTGCTGGGGGGGGAACGAGCAGTACTTC. The full variable domain, its missing parts supplied by reference TRBV5-6 and TRBJ2-7, is DAGVTQSPTHLIKTRGQQVTLRCSPKSGHDTVSWYQQALGQGPQFIFQYYEEEERQRGNFPDRFSGHQFPNYSSELNVNALLLGDSALYLCASSCWGGNEQYFGPGTRLTVT.

A remark on this clonotype: A junction boundary mismatches the germline segment, possibly from a read error. For the CDR3, the DNA is TGTGCCAGCAGCGTCGGGACAGGGAAGGAAAGACTGTTTTTT. Amino acid sequence: CASSVGTGKERLFF. The rearrangement links TRBV9 to TRBJ1-4, with TRBD1 matching over 9 bases. The germline gives CDR1 SGDLS, CDR2 YYNGEE. This CDR3 has 14 residues.

CDR3 coding DNA: TGTGCCAGCAGCTCATCCCCAGCGGGAGTCTCCTACAATGAGCAGTTCTTC. Its protein product is CASSSSPAGVSYNEQFF. V is TRBV11-3 and J is TRBJ2-1; 8 nucleotides agree with TRBD2. Germline CDR1 is SGHNT and CDR2 is YENEEA. This CDR3 comprises 17 residues. Trimming removed 4 bases from V and 0 bases from J; junction bases left unmatched: 8.

The chain employs TRBV19 and TRBJ1-5; 8 bases fit TRBD1. Germline V gene sequence: CDR1 LNHDA, CDR2 SQIVND (reference sequence). This CDR3 has 16 amino acids. V gave up 1 base and J gave up 3 bases; unmatched junction bases: 5. The CDR3 region has the DNA TGTGCCAGTAGTATAGGACAGGGGTTAAACAATCAGCCCCAGCATTTT. Translating gives CASSIGQGLNNQPQHF.

Comment on this clonotype: This may stem from a read error, because a much larger clone lies one nucleotide away. V gene TRBV25-1 combines with J gene TRBJ2-2; D is possibly TRBD2 (5 bases). Per germline, CDR1 MGHDK and CDR2 SYGVNS. The CDR3 is 12 residues long. The DNA of the CDR3 is TGTGCCAGCAGTGAATTAGCCGGGGAGCCGTTTTTT. Protein product: CASSELAGEPFF.

The chain links TRBV25-1 to TRBJ2-5; D may match TRBD1 or TRBD2 (6 bases each). CDR3 size: 15 residues. Looked up from germline, CDR1 is MGHDK and CDR2 is SYGVNS. The V gene lost 4 bases and the J gene lost 4 bases, with 16 bases spanning the gap. The CDR3 loop is CASSVPSGAGETQYF. In DNA form, the CDR3 reads TGTGCCAGCAGTGTTCCCTCGGGGGCCGGAGAGACCCAGTACTTC.

This chain connects TRBV11-3 to TRBJ2-5; D not certain. CDR1 and CDR2 from the germline V gene are SGHNT and YENEEA. CDR3 length: 14 residues. Trimming took 6 bases from V and 3 from J, leaving 14 bases between them. CDR3 nucleotides: TGTGCCAGCAGTCCCGACATGGGCAAAGAGACCCAGTACTTC. Translated, it gives CASSPDMGKETQYF.

As to this clonotype: One junction end disagrees with the germline gene, perhaps due to a read error. The chain carries TRBV9 and TRBJ2-2; tentatively, D is TRBD2 (6 bases). Germline V gives CDR1 SGDLS, CDR2 YYNGEE. This CDR3 comprises 13 residues. In nucleotides, the CDR3 is TGTGCCAGCAGATACACGAACACCGGGGGGCTGTTTTTT. This codes for CASRYTNTGGLFF.